The 20 T cell receptor beta chains given below trace back to one sample, sequenced in a study of naive and memory T cell subsets. An oligonucleotide containing a UMI was ligated to the 3' end of TCR cDNA. Four PCR rounds used nested alpha and beta constant region primers plus the SP2 primer. TCRdb redid the calling of the 5' RACE reads with MiXCR, one entry per CDR3 protein. Here the sample spans 55,000 to 65,000 distinct CDR3 sequences, roughly 8.1% being singletons. The origin of the receptors is a female donor in good health.

This clonotype was observed a handful of times. The V call is TRBV20-1, the J call TRBJ1-6; 7 nucleotides agree with TRBD1. The CDR3 consists of 14 residues. Germline V gene lookup returns CDR1 DFQATT and CDR2 SNEGSKA (reference sequence). V shed 6 bases and J 10 bases; nucleotides not matched to a gene: 12. The CDR3 nucleotides are TGCAGTGCCCCGGACAGGTTGGGTAACTCACCCCTCCACTTT. This codes for CSAPDRLGNSPLHF.

This clonotype was observed once. This chain connects TRBV9 to TRBJ2-5; weak D call: TRBD2 (5 bases). Germline CDR1 reads SGDLS; CDR2 reads YYNGEE. Deletions cut 0 bases from V and 4 bases from J, with 13 bases between. The CDR3 runs to 15 residues. The DNA for the CDR3 is TGTGCCAGCAGCGTAGAACCAGACTACGGAGAGACCCAGTACTTC. It codes for CASSVEPDYGETQYF.

In this sample, this clonotype turned up a few times. V gene TRBV30 combines with J gene TRBJ2-1; TRBD1 matches 10 bases. CDR1 and CDR2 from the germline V gene are GTSNPN and SVGIG (reference sequence). The CDR3 has 13 amino acids. With V trimmed by 3 bases and J by 5 bases, 1 base remained unmatched. DNA for the CDR3: TGTGCCTGGAGGGGACAGGGGCACAATGAGCAGTTCTTC. As protein: CAWRGQGHNEQFF.

This clonotype was recorded at least ten times. The CDR3 protein is CSAREDRVNQPQHF. CDR3 nucleotide sequence: TGCAGTGCTAGAGAGGACAGGGTAAATCAGCCCCAGCATTTT. The gene calls are TRBV20-1 and TRBJ1-5; 8 positions agree with TRBD1. The germline CDR1 and CDR2 sequences are DFQATT and SNEGSKA (reference sequence). This CDR3 has 14 residues. The trim removed 0 bases at V and 4 bases at J, leaving 2 bases unmatched.

This clonotype showed up many times. The V and J genes are TRBV29-1 and TRBJ1-2; TRBD1 is a possible D gene (5 bases). This CDR3 spans 12 amino acids. V lost 6 bases and J 0 bases, leaving 8 bases between the germline ends. Germline V gives CDR1 SQVTM, CDR2 ANQGSEA. The CDR3 DNA reads as TGCAGCGTCCCGACAGCTAACTATGGCTACACCTTC. It is translated as CSVPTANYGYTF.

At least ten counts were recorded for this clonotype. The rearrangement uses TRBV29-1 and TRBJ1-2; D remains ambiguous. Germline loops: CDR1 SQVTM, CDR2 ANQGSEA. V lost 4 bases and J 4 bases, leaving 13 bases between the germline ends. The CDR3 has 13 residues. The CDR3 region is CSVVADWSYGYTF. CDR3 DNA sequence: TGCAGCGTTGTGGCGGATTGGTCCTATGGCTACACCTTC.

This clonotype was picked up one time. This may stem from a read error, because a much larger clone lies one nucleotide away. The chain has TRBV7-3 and TRBJ1-6, with TRBD1 matching 7 bases. Germline loops: CDR1 SGHTA, CDR2 FQGTGA. The CDR3 runs 14 residues. Trimming at V came to 5 bases and at J to 11 bases, leaving 9 bases not matched to a gene. The CDR3 DNA follows: TGTGCCAGCAGCCTCAGGGGGGCCCAGACACCCCTCCACTTT. It specifies CASSLRGAQTPLHF. Complete variable domain (other parts from reference TRBV7-3 and TRBJ1-6): GAGVSQTPSNKVTEKGKYVELRCDPISGHTALYWYRQSLGQGPEFLIYFQGTGAADDSGLPNDRFFAVRPEGSVSTLKIQRTERGDSAVYLCASSLRGAQTPLHFGNGTRLTVT.

A few counts support this clonotype. The chain employs TRBV10-3 and TRBJ2-5; D not resolved. This CDR3 comprises 14 residues. Trimming shortened V by 0 bases and J by 3 bases, and 8 bases separated the two germline ends. Germline CDR1 reads ENHRY; CDR2 reads SYGVKD. DNA for the CDR3: TGTGCCATCAGTGAGTCGGGAAGCGAAGAGACCCAGTACTTC. This translates into CAISESGSEETQYF.

Many counts were recorded for this clonotype. The rearrangement joins TRBV6-6 to TRBJ1-1, with D maybe TRBD1 (5 bases). From germline, CDR1 is MNHNY and CDR2 SVGAGI (reference sequence). Trimming removed 6 bases at V and 4 bases at J, with 9 bases between. There are 12 residues in the CDR3. Here the CDR3 DNA reads TGTGCCAGCAGCGAGGGGCTCACTGAAGCTTTCTTT. Translating gives CASSEGLTEAFF.

The V gene is TRBV25-1, the J gene TRBJ2-1; a possible D gene is TRBD1 (5 bases). Per germline, CDR1 MGHDK and CDR2 SYGVNS. The CDR3 spans 16 residues. V lost 3 bases and J lost 5, with 17 bases in between. CDR3 loop: CASSEVEQGGNNEQFF. CDR3 coding DNA: TGTGCCAGCAGTGAGGTTGAGCAGGGTGGCAACAATGAGCAGTTCTTC.

This clonotype was seen more than once but under ten times. The chain carries TRBV18 and TRBJ2-3, with D hard to call. Germline assignment: CDR1 KGHSH and CDR2 LQKENI. Trimming took off 3 bases at V and 3 bases at J, with 10 bases between the two ends. The CDR3 consists of 14 residues. The chain's CDR3 is CASSPNQRTDTQYF. CDR3 in DNA: TGTGCCAGCTCACCGAACCAAAGGACAGATACGCAGTATTTT.

This clonotype was observed a handful of times. This rearrangement joins TRBV4-1 to TRBJ2-2, with D perhaps TRBD2 (5 bases). The CDR3 is 16 residues long. CDR1 and CDR2 from the germline V gene are MGHRA and YSYEKL. Trimming removed 1 base from V and 7 bases from J, with 16 bases in between. CDR3 coding DNA: TGCGCCAGCAGCCAAGGCTGGTCACGGGATCACGGGGAGCTGTTTTTT. It yields the protein CASSQGWSRDHGELFF.

The genes are TRBV11-2 and TRBJ2-5; no firm D call. Trimming took off 5 bases at V and 7 bases at J, with 11 bases between the two ends. The CDR3 runs to 12 residues. Germline CDR1 reads SGHAT; CDR2 reads FQNNGV. The CDR3 DNA reads TGTGCCAGCAGCCCCACCCTGACGACCCAGTACTTC. It yields the protein CASSPTLTTQYF.

The rearrangement joins TRBV6-6 to TRBJ2-7, with 16 positions matching TRBD2. The CDR3 extends over 16 amino acids. The V gene end was trimmed by 4 bases and the J gene end by 5 bases; junction bases not matched to a gene: 5. CDR1 MNHNY and CDR2 SVGAGI come from the germline V gene (reference sequence). The CDR3 reads CASSWGLAGGPDEQYF. DNA for the CDR3: TGTGCCAGCAGTTGGGGACTAGCGGGAGGGCCCGACGAGCAGTACTTC.

This clonotype was observed a few times. J is TRBJ2-2 and V is TRBV20-1; possible D gene TRBD2, 5 bases. Trimming cost V 3 bases and J 6 bases, with 8 bases left between them. The CDR3 totals 12 residues. CDR1 and CDR2 from the germline V gene are DFQATT and SNEGSKA (reference sequence). The CDR3 here is CSASAGAGELFF. The CDR3 DNA is TGCAGTGCTAGCGCGGGCGCCGGGGAGCTGTTTTTT.

V is TRBV5-1 and J is TRBJ2-3; TRBD2 might be the D (6 bases). CDR3 length equals 16 residues. V was pared by 0 bases and J by 3 bases, with 14 bases between. Germline V gives CDR1 SGHRS, CDR2 YFSETQ. CDR3 region: CASSLVGAGYTDTQYF. The CDR3 DNA reads TGCGCCAGCAGCTTGGTCGGGGCGGGGTATACAGATACGCAGTATTTT.

The chain links TRBV2 to TRBJ1-5; D may be TRBD1 (6 bases). V was cut by 7 bases and J by 9 bases, with 16 bases left in between. The length of the CDR3 is 13 residues. From germline, CDR1 is SNHLY and CDR2 FYNNEI. Here the CDR3 DNA reads TGTGCCAGCAAGGGGGAGGGTTCGGCGCCCCAGCATTTT. This translates into CASKGEGSAPQHF.

This clonotype was seen ten or more times. This sequence joins TRBV6-1 and TRBJ1-4, with D possibly matching TRBD1 (5 bases). Germline lookup yields CDR1 MNHNS and CDR2 SASEGT. The CDR3 consists of 14 residues. V lost 1 base and J lost 5, with 8 bases in between. The CDR3 loop reads CASSEVGRNEKLFF. The CDR3 DNA reads TGTGCCAGCAGTGAAGTGGGACGGAATGAAAAACTGTTTTTT.

This clonotype was picked up a small number of times. The V gene is TRBV29-1, the J gene TRBJ2-1, with 11 bases lining up with TRBD1. V lost 5 bases to trimming and J lost 7 bases; unmatched junction nucleotides: 7. Germline V lookup: CDR1 SQVTM, CDR2 ANQGSEA. The CDR3 loop spans 14 amino acids. This CDR3 is CSVYGQGAGNEQFF. CDR3 sequence (DNA): TGCAGCGTTTATGGACAGGGGGCTGGGAATGAGCAGTTCTTC.

A remark on this clonotype: This could be a read error, since a much larger clone is one nucleotide away. The V call is TRBV20-1, the J call TRBJ2-5; 11 bases agree with TRBD2. The CDR3 contains 15 residues. CDR1 is DFQATT and CDR2 is SNEGSKA in the germline V gene (reference sequence). V lost 6 bases, J lost 5 bases, and 11 bases stayed unmatched. The DNA for the CDR3 is TGCAGTGCACGGACTAGCGGGTGGGCCTGGGAGACCCAGTACTTC. This translates into CSARTSGWAWETQYF.